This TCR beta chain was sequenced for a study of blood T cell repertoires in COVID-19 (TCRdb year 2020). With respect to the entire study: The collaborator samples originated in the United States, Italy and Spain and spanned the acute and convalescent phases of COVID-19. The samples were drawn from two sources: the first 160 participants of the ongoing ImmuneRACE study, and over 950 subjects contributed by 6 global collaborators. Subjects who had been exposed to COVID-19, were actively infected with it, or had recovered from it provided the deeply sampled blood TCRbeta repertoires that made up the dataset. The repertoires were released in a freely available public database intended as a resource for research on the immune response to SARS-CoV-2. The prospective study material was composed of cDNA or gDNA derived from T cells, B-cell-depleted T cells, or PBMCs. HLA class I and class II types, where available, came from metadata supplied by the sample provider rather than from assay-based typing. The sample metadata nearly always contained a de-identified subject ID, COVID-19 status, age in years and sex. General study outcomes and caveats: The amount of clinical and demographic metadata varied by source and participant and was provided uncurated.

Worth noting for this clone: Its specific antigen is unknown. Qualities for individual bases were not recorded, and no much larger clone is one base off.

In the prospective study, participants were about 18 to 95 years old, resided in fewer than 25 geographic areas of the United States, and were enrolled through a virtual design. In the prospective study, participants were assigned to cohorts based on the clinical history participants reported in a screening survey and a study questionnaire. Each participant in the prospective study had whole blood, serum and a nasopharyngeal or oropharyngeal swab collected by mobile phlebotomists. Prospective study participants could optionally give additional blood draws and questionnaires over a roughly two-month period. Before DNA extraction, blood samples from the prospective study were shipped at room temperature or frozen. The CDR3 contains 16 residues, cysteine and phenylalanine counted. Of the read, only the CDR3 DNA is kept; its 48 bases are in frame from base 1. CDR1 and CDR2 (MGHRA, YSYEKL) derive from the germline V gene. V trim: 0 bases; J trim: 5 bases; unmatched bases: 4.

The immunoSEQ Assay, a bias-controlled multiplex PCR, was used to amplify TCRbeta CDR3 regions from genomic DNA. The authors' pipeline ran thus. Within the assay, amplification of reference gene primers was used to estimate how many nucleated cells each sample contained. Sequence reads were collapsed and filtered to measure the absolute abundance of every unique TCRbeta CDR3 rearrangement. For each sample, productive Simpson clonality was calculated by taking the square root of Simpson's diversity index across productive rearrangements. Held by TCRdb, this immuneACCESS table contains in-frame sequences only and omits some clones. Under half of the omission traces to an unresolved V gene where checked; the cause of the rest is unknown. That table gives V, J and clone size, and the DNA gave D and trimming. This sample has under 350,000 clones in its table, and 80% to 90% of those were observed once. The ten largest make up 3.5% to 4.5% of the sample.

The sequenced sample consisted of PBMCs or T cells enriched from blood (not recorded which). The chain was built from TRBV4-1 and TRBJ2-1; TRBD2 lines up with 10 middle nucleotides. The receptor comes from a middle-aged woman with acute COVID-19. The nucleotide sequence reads TGCGCCAGCAGCCAAGATCGGCTAGCGGGAGACAATGAGCAGTTCTTC. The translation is CASSQDRLAGDNEQFF.